This paragraph reports one T cell receptor beta chain. The data are from a study of blood T cell repertoires in COVID-19. About the research overall: Sources were T cells, B-cell-depleted T cells, or PBMCs; the material itself was cDNA or gDNA.

The CDR3 spans 15 residues. The germline gives CDR1 SNHLY, CDR2 FYNNEI. The junction had 3 bases not matched to a gene; V was cut back by 3 bases and J by 3 bases. Original processing methods: How many nucleated cells were present was estimated from reference gene primer amplification. The repertoire was sequenced with immunoSEQ multiplex PCR; TCRdb's copy has only in-frame clones and lacks some. V and J calls plus clone size are reproduced from that table; the DNA served to infer D and trimming. This table holds approximately 270,000 clones, around 93% found once. The study recruited people aged about 18 to 89 years across around 24 US areas. It was within 2 weeks before study entry that exposed participants met a COVID-19 case.

The sequence was collected from a man between 35 and 55 years old who had been exposed to COVID-19. The sequenced material came from PBMCs or T cells enriched from blood (not recorded which). The chain recombines TRBV2 with TRBJ2-3; 10 positions agree with TRBD2. CDR3 DNA sequence: TGTGCCAGCAGTGACAGCGGGAGGGAAACAGATACGCAGTATTTT. It codes for CASSDSGRETDTQYF.